This T cell receptor beta chain originates from a study of blood T cell repertoires in COVID-19. Trimming removed 2 bases from V and 4 bases from J, with 8 bases in between. This CDR3 is 13 amino acids long. The germline V gene encodes CDR1 LGHDT and CDR2 YNNKEL (reference sequence). Data came from immunoSEQ multiplex PCR; TCRdb stores just in-frame clones and leaves some out. Here the sample spans about 210,000 clones, 70% to 90% being singletons. In this sample, this clone turned up a few times. Sequencing input: peripheral blood. This TCR was sampled from a man aged 60 to 75 with COVID-19, enrolled during active disease. The chain uses TRBV3-1 (or the pseudogene TRBV3-2) and TRBJ1-2, with no clear D. CDR3 nucleotides: TGTGCCAGCAGCCAACGCAGTTCCTATGGCTACACCTTC. It yields the protein CASSQRSSYGYTF.